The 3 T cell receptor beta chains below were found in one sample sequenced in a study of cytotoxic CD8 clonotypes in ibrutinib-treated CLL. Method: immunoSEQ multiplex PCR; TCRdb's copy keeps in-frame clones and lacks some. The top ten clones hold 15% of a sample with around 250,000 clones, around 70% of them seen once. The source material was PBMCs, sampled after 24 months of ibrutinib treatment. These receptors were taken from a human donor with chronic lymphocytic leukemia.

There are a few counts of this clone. CDR3 DNA sequence: TGTGCCAGCAGTCCGCAGGGACAGCTATCCTACGAGCAGTACTTC. Protein: CASSPQGQLSYEQYF. The gene calls are TRBV5-4 and TRBJ2-7, with TRBD1 identical over 7 bases. From germline, CDR1 is SGHNT and CDR2 YYREEE (reference sequence). CDR3 length: 15 amino acids. V shed 5 bases and J 1 base; nucleotides not matched to a gene: 9. Filled out from reference TRBV5-4 and TRBJ2-7, the complete variable domain reads ETGVTQSPTHLIKTRGQQVTLRCSSQSGHNTVSWYQQALGQGPQFIFQYYREEENGRGNFPPRFSGLQFPNYSSELNVNALELDDSALYLCASSPQGQLSYEQYFGPGTRLTVT.

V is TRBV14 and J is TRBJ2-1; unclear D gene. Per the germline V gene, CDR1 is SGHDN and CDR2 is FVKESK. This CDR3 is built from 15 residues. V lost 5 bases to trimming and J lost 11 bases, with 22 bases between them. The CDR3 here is CASSFRGSGTEKQFF. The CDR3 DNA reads TGTGCCAGCAGCTTCAGAGGTAGTGGCACTGAAAAGCAGTTCTTC.

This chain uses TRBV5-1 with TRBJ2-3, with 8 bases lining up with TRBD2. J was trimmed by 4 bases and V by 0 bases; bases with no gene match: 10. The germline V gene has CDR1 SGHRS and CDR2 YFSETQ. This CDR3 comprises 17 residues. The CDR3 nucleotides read TGCGCCAGCAGCTTGGCCCTCGCGGGAGGAGGGTCAGATACGCAGTATTTT. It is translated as CASSLALAGGGSDTQYF.